This is a list of T cell receptor beta chains from one sample in a study of cytomegalovirus exposure and HLA in healthy donors. Sequencing used immunoSEQ multiplex PCR; TCRdb keeps in-frame clones, though not all of them. The data show around 91,000 clones, with roughly 86% seen just once and around a tenth held by the top ten. Sequenced sample: PBMCs. These receptor sequences come from a man aged 25 to 45 in good health and CMV-seropositive. Both conserved end residues are part of each CDR3. Fields, in order: clone size, J gene, D gene, V gene, CDR3 DNA, CDR3 protein. A D gene is named only where the DNA matches it firmly. Size values are once, few and many counts, or a class for expanded clones, and some rows have none.

NA TRBJ1-2 NA TRBV19 TGTGCCAGTTCCGACGCAGGGATCTATGGCTACACCTTC CASSDAGIYGYTF
NA TRBJ1-1 TRBD1 TRBV27 TGTGCCAGCAGTAAGGACAGGGTTTCGAACGAAGCTTTCTTT CASSKDRVSNEAFF
NA TRBJ1-1 TRBD1 TRBV29-1 TGCAGCGTTCACAAGGGGGCGCGTAGCACTGAAGCTTTCTTT CSVHKGARSTEAFF
NA TRBJ2-7 NA TRBV7-8 TGTGCCAGCAGCCCCGGACAGCCTTACGAGCAGTACTTC CASSPGQPYEQYF
NA TRBJ2-7 TRBD1 TRBV30 TGTGCCTCGGGACAGAGCTCCTACGAGCAGTACTTC CASGQSSYEQYF
NA TRBJ1-1 NA TRBV27 TGTGCCAGCAGTTTACGGGTTGGGCGGGGGAGAGAAGCTTTCTTT CASSLRVGRGREAFF
NA TRBJ2-7 TRBD1 TRBV11-3 TGTGCCAGCAGCCTTGGGGCCGGGACAGGGGGCTACGAGCAGTACTTC CASSLGAGTGGYEQYF
few TRBJ1-4 NA TRBV25-1 TGTGCCAGCAGTCCCCCGGGGGACCTCGAAAAACTGTTTTTT CASSPPGDLEKLFF
NA TRBJ2-1 NA TRBV15 TGTGCCACCAGCAGCCCACTACCTATCTCCTACAATGAGCAGTTCTTC CATSSPLPISYNEQFF
once TRBJ2-4 NA TRBV5-4 TGTGCCAGCAAGGGAGAGGGAGCCAAAAACATTCAGTACTTC CASKGEGAKNIQYF
NA TRBJ2-1 NA TRBV5-1 TGCGCCAGCAGCTTGGTCAACAATGAGCAGTTCTTC CASSLVNNEQFF
few TRBJ2-6 NA TRBV19 TGTGCCAGTAGTATAGATCTTGCATTTCTAGTTTCGCCGAGACTTAGCTCTGGGGCCAACGTCCTGACTTTC CASSIDLAFLVSPRLSSGANVLTF
NA TRBJ2-7 TRBD1 TRBV5-1 TGCGCCAGCAGCTATGGACAGGGCTACGAGCAGTACTTC CASSYGQGYEQYF
few TRBJ1-6 NA TRBV19 TGTGCCAGTAGGCGACAGGAGTATAATTCACCCCTCCACTTT CASRRQEYNSPLHF
once TRBJ1-2 NA TRBV2 TGTGCCACCAAAGACGGGGGGCGCGTCTATGGCTACACCTTC CATKDGGRVYGYTF
NA TRBJ2-7 TRBD2 TRBV4-1 TGCGCCAGCAGTAAGGGAGGGACTAGCGTGCCCTACGAGCAGTACTTC CASSKGGTSVPYEQYF
NA TRBJ2-1 TRBD2 TRBV7-2 TGTGCCAGCAGCTTGACTCTAGCGGGAGGAGGGAATGAGCAGTTCTTC CASSLTLAGGGNEQFF